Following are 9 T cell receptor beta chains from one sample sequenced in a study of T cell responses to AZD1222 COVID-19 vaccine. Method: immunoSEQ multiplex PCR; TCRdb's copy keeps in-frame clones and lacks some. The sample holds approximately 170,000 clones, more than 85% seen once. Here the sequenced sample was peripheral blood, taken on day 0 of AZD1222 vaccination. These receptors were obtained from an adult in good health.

The CDR3 DNA sequence: TGTGCCAGCAGTTACGACAGAAAGAACACTGAAGCTTTCTTT. The encoded protein is CASSYDRKNTEAFF. J is TRBJ1-1 and V is TRBV6-5; TRBD1 is a possible D gene (5 bases). This CDR3 is built from 14 residues. Trimming removed 2 bases from V and 1 base from J, with 8 bases in between. Germline CDR1 is MNHEY and CDR2 is SVGAGI.

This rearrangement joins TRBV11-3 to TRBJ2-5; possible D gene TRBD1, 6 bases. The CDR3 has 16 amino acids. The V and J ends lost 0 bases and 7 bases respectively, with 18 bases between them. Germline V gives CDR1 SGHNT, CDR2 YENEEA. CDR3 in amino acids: CASSLDPDRSRWTQYF. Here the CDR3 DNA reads TGTGCCAGCAGCTTAGATCCAGACAGGTCCCGGTGGACCCAGTACTTC.

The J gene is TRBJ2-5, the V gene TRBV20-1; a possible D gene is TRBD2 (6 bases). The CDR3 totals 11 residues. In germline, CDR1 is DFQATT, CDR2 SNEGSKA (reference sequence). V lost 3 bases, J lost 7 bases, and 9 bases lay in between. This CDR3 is CSASQGGTQYF. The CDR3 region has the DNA TGCAGTGCTAGCCAGGGAGGGACCCAGTACTTC.

Written as DNA, the CDR3 is TGCGCCAGCAGTGCAACAGGGTCAAGAGGCTACACCTTC. As protein: CASSATGSRGYTF. The rearrangement links TRBV10-1 to TRBJ1-2, with D perhaps TRBD1 (6 bases). The CDR3 spans 13 residues. V was clipped by 4 bases and J by 8 bases, with 14 bases between them. In germline, CDR1 is WNHNN, CDR2 SYGVQD (reference sequence).

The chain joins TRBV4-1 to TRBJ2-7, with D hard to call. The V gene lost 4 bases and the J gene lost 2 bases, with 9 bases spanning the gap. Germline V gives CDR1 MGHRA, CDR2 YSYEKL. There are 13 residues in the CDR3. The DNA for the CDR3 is TGCGCCAGCAGCCTCGACGGACCCTACGAGCAGTACTTC. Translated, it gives CASSLDGPYEQYF.

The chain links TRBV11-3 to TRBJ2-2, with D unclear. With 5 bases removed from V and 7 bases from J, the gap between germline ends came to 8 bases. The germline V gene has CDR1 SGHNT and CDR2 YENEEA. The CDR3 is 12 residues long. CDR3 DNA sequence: TGTGCCAGCAGCAGTGCCCTCGGGGAGCTGTTTTTT. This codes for CASSSALGELFF.

CDR3 DNA: TGTGCCAGCAGTTACTCGGTCCTGATGAACACTGAAGCTTTCTTT. As protein: CASSYSVLMNTEAFF. The chain is built from TRBV6-5 and TRBJ1-1, with D unresolved. This CDR3 contains 15 residues. The V end was cut by 0 bases, the J end by 0 bases, with 8 bases between. Germline CDR1 MNHEY, CDR2 SVGAGI.

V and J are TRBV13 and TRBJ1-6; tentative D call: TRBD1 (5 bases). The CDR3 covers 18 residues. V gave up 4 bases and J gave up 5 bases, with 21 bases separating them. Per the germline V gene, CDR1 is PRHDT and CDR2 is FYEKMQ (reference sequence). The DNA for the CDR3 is TGTGCCAGCAGCTCTACCCTCGACAGTAATCCGAATAATTCACCCCTCCACTTT. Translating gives CASSSTLDSNPNNSPLHF.

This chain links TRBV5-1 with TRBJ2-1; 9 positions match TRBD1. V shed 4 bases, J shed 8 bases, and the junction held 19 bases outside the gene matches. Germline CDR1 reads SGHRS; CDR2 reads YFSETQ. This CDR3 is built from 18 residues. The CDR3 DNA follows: TGCGCCAGCAGCCCTCTACCCCTCACGGGACAGGGCTTCTATGAGCAGTTCTTC. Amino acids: CASSPLPLTGQGFYEQFF.